This T cell receptor beta chain was sequenced during a study of T cell responses to AZD1222 COVID-19 vaccine. CDR1 is MGHDK, CDR2 SYGVNS, per germline. Trimming took off 4 bases at V and 2 bases at J, with 12 bases between the two ends. The CDR3 consists of 16 residues. The method was immunoSEQ multiplex PCR; TCRdb's version includes in-frame clones alone and lacks a portion of them. The table has more than 80,000 clones, 80% to 90% seen once. The TCR was taken from an adult who received the AZD1222 COVID-19 vaccine. This sequence joins TRBV25-1 and TRBJ1-6; a weak D match, TRBD1 (5 bases). Here the sequenced sample was peripheral blood, taken 28 days after the second AZD1222 dose. The CDR3 loop is CASSAPLRAYNSPLHF. The CDR3 coding sequence is TGTGCCAGCAGTGCTCCCCTCAGGGCCTATAATTCACCCCTCCACTTT.